The 11 T cell receptor beta chains in this list originate from one sample, sequenced in a study of blood T cell repertoires in COVID-19. TCRdb keeps only in-frame clones here, not all; method: immunoSEQ multiplex PCR. The sample lists about 240,000 clones, 83% occurring once. Sequencing was carried out using PBMCs or T cells enriched from blood (not recorded which). The receptors derive from a woman aged 40 to 50 who had been exposed to COVID-19.

This clone has a single count. The chain carries TRBV7-9 and TRBJ1-5; 8 positions match TRBD1. The CDR3 consists of 18 residues. Germline CDR1 is SEHNR and CDR2 is FQNEAQ (reference sequence). V dropped 5 bases and J dropped 0; count of bases not matched to a gene: 12. CDR3: CASSTRNRGGYSNQPQHF. The CDR3 DNA sequence: TGTGCCAGCAGCACAAGAAACAGGGGGGGTTATAGCAATCAGCCCCAGCATTTT.

The table lists this clone with a count of one. The V and J genes are TRBV5-1 and TRBJ1-2, with 9 bases lining up with TRBD1. The CDR3 consists of 14 residues. Trimming took 2 bases from V and 3 from J; bases not matched to a gene: 2. CDR1 and CDR2 from the germline V gene are SGHRS and YFSETQ. The CDR3 bases are TGCGCCAGCAGCTTACAGGGGGCGGACTATGGCTACACCTTC. Amino acid sequence: CASSLQGADYGYTF. The variable domain in full, completed from reference TRBV5-1 and TRBJ1-2, reads KAGVTQTPRYLIKTRGQQVTLSCSPISGHRSVSWYQQTPGQGLQFLFEYFSETQRNKGNFPGRFSGRQFSNSRSEMNVSTLELGDSALYLCASSLQGADYGYTFGSGTRLTVV.

The gene calls are TRBV7-9 and TRBJ2-6; D gene unclear. Germline V gives CDR1 SEHNR, CDR2 FQNEAQ (reference sequence). V was cut by 3 bases and J by 4 bases, with 10 bases left in between. CDR3 length equals 15 residues. CDR3 DNA: TGTGCCAGCAGCTTCACGGGTCTCGGGGCCAACGTCCTGACTTTC. Encoded protein: CASSFTGLGANVLTF. Using reference TRBV7-9 and TRBJ2-6 for the parts outside the CDR3, the full variable domain is DTGVSQNPRHKITKRGQNVTFRCDPISEHNRLYWYRQTLGQGPEFLTYFQNEAQLEKSRLLSDRFSAERPKGSFSTLEIQRTEQGDSAMYLCASSFTGLGANVLTFGAGSRLTVL.

This chain uses TRBV28 with TRBJ1-4, with TRBD1 matching 7 bases. V shed 5 bases, J shed 3 bases, and the junction held 6 bases outside the gene matches. The CDR3 totals 15 residues. Per the germline V gene, CDR1 is MDHEN and CDR2 is SYDVKM. Here the CDR3 reads CASSLPTGPNEKLFF. The DNA for the CDR3 is TGTGCCAGCAGTCTTCCGACAGGGCCTAATGAAAAACTGTTTTTT.

This sequence joins TRBV9 and TRBJ1-3; D call uncertain. This CDR3 contains 14 residues. The V end lost 0 bases, the J end lost 4 bases, and 8 bases lay between the germline ends. The germline V gene has CDR1 SGDLS and CDR2 YYNGEE. The CDR3 region is CASSVAGSGNTIYF. The CDR3 region has the DNA TGTGCCAGCAGCGTAGCGGGATCCGGAAACACCATATATTTT.

The chain is built from TRBV7-8 and TRBJ2-7, with a weak D call TRBD2 (6 bases). This CDR3 comprises 15 residues. The V gene lost 5 bases and the J gene lost 4 bases, with 18 bases spanning the gap. Germline CDR1 and CDR2: SGHVS and FQNEAQ. The CDR3 spells CASSQERARRYEQYF. The CDR3 bases are TGTGCCAGCAGCCAGGAGCGGGCGCGAAGGTACGAGCAGTACTTC. The whole variable domain, filled in from reference TRBV7-8 and TRBJ2-7, reads GAGVSQSPRYKVAKRGQDVALRCDPISGHVSLFWYQQALGQGPEFLTYFQNEAQLDKSGLPSDRFFAERPEGSVSTLKIQRTQQEDSAVYLCASSQERARRYEQYFGPGTRLTVT.

The V call is TRBV6-5, the J call TRBJ1-6; 8 nucleotides agree with TRBD1. Germline CDR1 is MNHEY and CDR2 is SVGAGI. V was clipped by 4 bases and J by 12 bases; unmatched bases: 8. The CDR3 runs 14 residues. The CDR3 DNA sequence: TGTGCCAGCAGTTCGAACTCAGGGGGCCTACCCCTCCACTTT. Translation gives CASSSNSGGLPLHF.

The gene calls are TRBV7-3 and TRBJ2-7; maybe TRBD1 (5 bases). Germline V CDR1 and CDR2: SGHTA, FQGTGA. V lost 0 bases to trimming and J lost 3 bases, with 12 bases between them. The CDR3 sequence is 15 residues long. CDR3 nucleotide sequence: TGTGCCAGCAGCTTAACGGCGCAGGGCGTCTACGAGCAGTACTTC. Translated, it gives CASSLTAQGVYEQYF.

The CDR3 sequence: CASSEAGGQITGELFF. DNA for the CDR3: TGTGCCAGCAGTGAAGCGGGGGGACAGATCACCGGGGAGCTGTTTTTT. The V call is TRBV6-1, the J call TRBJ2-2; tentatively, D is TRBD1 (7 bases). Germline loops: CDR1 MNHNS, CDR2 SASEGT. Trimming pared 0 bases from V and 4 bases from J, leaving 12 bases between. The CDR3 totals 16 residues.

This chain connects TRBV28 to TRBJ1-4; possible D gene TRBD1, 6 bases. Trimming stripped 6 bases from V and 5 bases from J, with 13 bases between. Germline assignment: CDR1 MDHEN and CDR2 SYDVKM. The CDR3 contains 14 residues. The CDR3 DNA sequence: TGTGCCAGCAGCATCCGACAGGAAAATGAAAAACTGTTTTTT. This translates into CASSIRQENEKLFF.

This chain connects TRBV4-1 to TRBJ1-2, with 7 positions matching TRBD1. Germline CDR1 reads MGHRA; CDR2 reads YSYEKL. V was clipped by 4 bases and J by 10 bases; unmatched bases: 9. The CDR3 length is 13 residues. Here the CDR3 reads CASSPGGRPSYTF. Written as DNA, the CDR3 is TGCGCCAGCAGCCCAGGGGGACGCCCTTCCTACACCTTC.